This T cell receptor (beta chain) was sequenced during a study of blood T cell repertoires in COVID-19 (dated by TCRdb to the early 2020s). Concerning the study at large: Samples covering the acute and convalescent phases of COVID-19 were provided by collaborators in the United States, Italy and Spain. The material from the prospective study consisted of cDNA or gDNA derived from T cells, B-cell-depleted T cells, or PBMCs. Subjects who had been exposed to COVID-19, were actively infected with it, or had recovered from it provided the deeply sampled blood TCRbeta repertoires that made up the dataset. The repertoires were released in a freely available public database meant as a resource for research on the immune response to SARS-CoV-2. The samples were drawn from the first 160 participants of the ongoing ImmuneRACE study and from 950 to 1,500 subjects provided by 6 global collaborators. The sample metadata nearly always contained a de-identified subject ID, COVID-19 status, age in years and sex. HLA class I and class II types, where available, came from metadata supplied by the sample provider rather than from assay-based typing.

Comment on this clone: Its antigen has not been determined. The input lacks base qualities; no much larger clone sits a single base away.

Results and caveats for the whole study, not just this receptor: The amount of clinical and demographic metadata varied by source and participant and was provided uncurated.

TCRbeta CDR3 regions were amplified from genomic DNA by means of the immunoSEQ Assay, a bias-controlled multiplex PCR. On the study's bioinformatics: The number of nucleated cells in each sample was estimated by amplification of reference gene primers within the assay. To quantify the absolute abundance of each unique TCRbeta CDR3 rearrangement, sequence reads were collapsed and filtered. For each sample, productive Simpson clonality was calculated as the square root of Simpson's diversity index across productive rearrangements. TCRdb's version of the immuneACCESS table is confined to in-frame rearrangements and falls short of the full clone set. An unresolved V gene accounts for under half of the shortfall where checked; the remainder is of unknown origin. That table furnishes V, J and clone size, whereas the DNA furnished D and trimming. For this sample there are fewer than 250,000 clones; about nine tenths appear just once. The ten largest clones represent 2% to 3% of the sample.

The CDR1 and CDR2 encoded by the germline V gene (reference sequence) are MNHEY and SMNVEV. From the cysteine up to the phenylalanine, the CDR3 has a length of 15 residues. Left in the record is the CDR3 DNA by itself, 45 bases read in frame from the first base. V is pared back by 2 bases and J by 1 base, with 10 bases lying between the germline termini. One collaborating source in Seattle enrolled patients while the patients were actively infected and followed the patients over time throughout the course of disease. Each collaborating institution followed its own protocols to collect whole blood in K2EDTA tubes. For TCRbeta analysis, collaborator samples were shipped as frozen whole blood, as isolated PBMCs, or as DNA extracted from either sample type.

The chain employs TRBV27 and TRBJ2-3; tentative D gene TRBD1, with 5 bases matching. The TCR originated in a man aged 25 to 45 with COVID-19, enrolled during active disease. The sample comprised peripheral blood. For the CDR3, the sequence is CASSLGQGGTDTQYF. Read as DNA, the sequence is TGTGCCAGCAGTTTAGGGCAGGGTGGCACAGATACGCAGTATTTT.